These 30 T cell receptor beta chains were all obtained from the same sample, sequenced in a study of metastatic and nonmetastatic thyroid tumors. Using MiXCR, TCRdb re-called clones from the PCR reads. The sample includes around 16,000 clones, approximately 14% of them seen just once. Patients underwent thyroid surgery, and none had received any treatment before it. The sequencing sample was made of blood. These receptor sequences come from a female donor with papillary thyroid cancer or a benign thyroid nodule (not recorded which). Some clones in this sample may be carry-over from other donors' samples.

This clone was detected many times. J is TRBJ1-4 and V is TRBV2; D may be TRBD1 (5 bases). Looked up from germline, CDR1 is SNHLY and CDR2 is FYNNEI. V lost 6 bases and J lost 6, with 8 bases in between. This CDR3 is 12 amino acids long. Written as DNA, the CDR3 is TGTGCCAGCAGACTGACAGATGAAAAACTGTTTTTT. Its protein product is CASRLTDEKLFF.

This clone has ten or more counts. CDR3 sequence reads: CASNGRDTEAFF. CDR3 in DNA: TGTGCCAGTAACGGGCGGGACACTGAAGCTTTCTTT. The chain links TRBV19 to TRBJ1-1, with unresolved D. The CDR3 has 12 amino acids. The V end was cut by 7 bases, the J end by 3 bases, with 9 bases between. The germline V gene encodes CDR1 LNHDA and CDR2 SQIVND (reference sequence).

At least ten counts were recorded for this clone. The genes are TRBV30 and TRBJ2-1; D is possibly TRBD2 (6 bases). CDR1 is GTSNPN, CDR2 SVGIG, per germline (reference sequence). This CDR3 comprises 16 residues. Trimming left V 0 bases short and J 5 bases short, with 17 bases between. The CDR3 protein is CAWSVLGTSSNNEQFF. Written as DNA, the CDR3 is TGTGCCTGGAGTGTACTAGGTACTAGCTCAAACAATGAGCAGTTCTTC.

This clone has just a few counts. This may be a read error: a much more frequent sequence differs by one nucleotide. This chain connects TRBV18 to TRBJ2-1, with 11 bases identical to TRBD2. This CDR3 contains 15 residues. Germline CDR1 is KGHSH and CDR2 is LQKENI. CDR3 sequence reads: CASSAGTSGYNGQFF. In DNA, the CDR3 is TGTGCCAGCTCAGCGGGGACTAGCGGATACAATGGGCAGTTCTTC.

This clone was seen repeatedly, ten times or more. The J gene is TRBJ2-1, the V gene TRBV3-1; 7 bases map to TRBD2. The CDR3 spans 16 residues. Germline assignment: CDR1 LGHDT and CDR2 YNNKEL (reference sequence). V shed 0 bases, J shed 7 bases, and the junction held 9 bases outside the gene matches. The CDR3 DNA is TGTGCCAGCAGCCAAGAGGTCGGGAGGATAAGAAATGAGCAGTTCTTC. Translation gives CASSQEVGRIRNEQFF.

This clone was recorded a few times. J is TRBJ2-7 and V is TRBV2; D remains unclear. This CDR3 has 11 residues. Germline V gene sequence: CDR1 SNHLY, CDR2 FYNNEI. V gave up 2 bases and J gave up 5 bases, with 4 bases separating them. CDR3 DNA sequence: TGTGCCAGCAGTGAACAGAACGAGCAGTACTTC. Translating gives CASSEQNEQYF.

This clone rates as medium-sized (0.01 to 0.1%). The V and J genes are TRBV6-1 and TRBJ1-1; 8 bases map to TRBD1. In germline, CDR1 is MNHNS, CDR2 SASEGT. This CDR3 has 15 amino acids. V lost 5 bases to trimming and J lost 3 bases; unmatched junction nucleotides: 8. CDR3 DNA sequence: TGTGCCAGCAGTTCCCCCGGACAGGGCGACACTGAAGCTTTCTTT. Protein: CASSSPGQGDTEAFF.

This clone was counted at least ten times. The V gene is TRBV19, the J gene TRBJ2-5, with TRBD1 matching over 8 bases. The CDR3 consists of 14 residues. Germline V gives CDR1 LNHDA, CDR2 SQIVND (reference sequence). V trimming: 5 bases; J trimming: 5 bases; junction bases outside the gene matches: 7. The CDR3 spells CASSLRTGWETQYF. The CDR3 coding sequence is TGTGCCAGTAGTCTCCGGACAGGGTGGGAGACCCAGTACTTC.

This clone has a count of ten or more. The rearrangement joins TRBV20-1 to TRBJ2-1, with TRBD2 matching 7 bases. CDR3 length: 14 amino acids. The junction had 8 bases not matched to a gene; V was cut back by 5 bases and J by 4 bases. Germline assignment: CDR1 DFQATT and CDR2 SNEGSKA (reference sequence). The CDR3 DNA follows: TGCAGTGCTCTCGGGACTACACAATACAATGAGCAGTTCTTC. Its translation: CSALGTTQYNEQFF.

This clone appeared many times. The chain uses TRBV7-9 and TRBJ1-2; D ambiguous. The V end was cut by 5 bases, the J end by 7 bases, with 11 bases between. The CDR3 is 12 amino acids. CDR1 SEHNR and CDR2 FQNEAQ come from the germline V gene (reference sequence). DNA of the CDR3: TGTGCCAGCAGCCCAACCCTGGGTGGCTACACCTTC. Translation gives CASSPTLGGYTF. Full variable domain (remainder filled in from reference TRBV7-9 and TRBJ1-2): DTGVSQNPRHKITKRGQNVTFRCDPISEHNRLYWYRQTLGQGPEFLTYFQNEAQLEKSRLLSDRFSAERPKGSFSTLEIQRTEQGDSAMYLCASSPTLGGYTFGSGTRLTVV.

By share of the sample, this clone is medium-sized. J is TRBJ2-7 and V is TRBV27, with TRBD2 matching 11 bases. Germline V gene lookup returns CDR1 MNHEY and CDR2 SMNVEV (reference sequence). The trim removed 2 bases at V and 4 bases at J, leaving 4 bases unmatched. The length of the CDR3 is 15 residues. The CDR3 coding sequence is TGTGCCAGCAGTTTAGCAACTAGCGGGAGTTACGAGCAGTACTTC. Translation gives CASSLATSGSYEQYF.

This clone has a count of ten or more. The chain carries TRBV2 and TRBJ2-7; 8 positions agree with TRBD2. CDR3 length: 15 amino acids. Germline values: CDR1 SNHLY, CDR2 FYNNEI. Unmatched junction bases numbered 5, after V lost 2 bases and J lost 2 bases. CDR3 DNA: TGTGCCAGCAGTGAACTACCGGGGGGGCCCTACGAGCAGTACTTC. It yields the protein CASSELPGGPYEQYF.

The sample holds many counts of this clone. This rearrangement joins TRBV5-4 to TRBJ1-2, with 7 bases identical to TRBD1. This CDR3 region has 15 residues. J was trimmed by 6 bases and V by 3 bases; bases with no gene match: 11. Germline CDR1 reads SGHNT; CDR2 reads YYREEE (reference sequence). The CDR3, as DNA: TGTGCCAGCAGCTCTGGCCGGCAGGGGGTTAATGGCTACACCTTC. It specifies CASSSGRQGVNGYTF.

The sample holds many counts of this clone. V and J are TRBV24-1 and TRBJ2-1; no clear D gene. V was shortened by 3 bases and J by 10 bases, with 9 bases between the two germline ends. The CDR3 covers 12 residues. Germline V CDR1 and CDR2: KGHDR, SFDVKD. The DNA for the CDR3 is TGTGCCACCAGTGATGGGGTGCGGGAGCAGTTCTTC. Its protein product is CATSDGVREQFF.

This clone was found many times. The V call is TRBV2, the J call TRBJ1-1; TRBD1 matches 8 bases. Germline V gene data show CDR1 as SNHLY and CDR2 as FYNNEI. Trimming took 3 bases from V and 5 from J; bases not matched to a gene: 5. The CDR3 is 14 amino acids. This CDR3 is CASSDPGGETEAFF. The CDR3 DNA is TGTGCCAGCAGTGATCCAGGGGGCGAAACTGAAGCTTTCTTT. The whole variable domain, remainder taken from reference TRBV2 and TRBJ1-1, is EPEVTQTPSHQVTQMGQEVILRCVPISNHLYFYWYRQILGQKVEFLVSFYNNEISEKSEIFDDQFSVERPDGSNFTLKIRSTKLEDSAMYFCASSDPGGETEAFFGQGTRLTVV.

This clone was detected ten times or more. This chain uses TRBV27 with TRBJ1-1, with 9 bases lining up with TRBD1. Germline V gene sequence: CDR1 MNHEY, CDR2 SMNVEV (reference sequence). The CDR3 extends over 14 amino acids. Trimming at V came to 3 bases and at J to 7 bases, leaving 6 bases not matched to a gene. In nucleotides, the CDR3 is TGTGCCAGCAGTTTCCAACAGGGGGCGGTTGAAGCTTTCTTT. This gives the protein CASSFQQGAVEAFF.

As for this clone: This may stem from a read error, because a much larger clone lies one nucleotide away. Other DNA sequences in the sample encode the same CDR3. The rearrangement uses TRBV3-1 and TRBJ2-1; possible D gene TRBD2, 5 bases. CDR1 and CDR2 (germline): LGHDT, YNNKEL (reference sequence). The CDR3 contains 12 residues. Trimming pared 5 bases from V and 12 bases from J, leaving 14 bases between. In DNA, the CDR3 is TGTGCCAGCAGCTACCTTGACTACCCGCAGTTCTTC. As protein: CASSYLDYPQFF.

J is TRBJ2-7 and V is TRBV28; D is unclear. This CDR3 spans 12 amino acids. CDR1 is MDHEN, CDR2 SYDVKM, per germline. CDR3 amino acids: CETRYTIYEQYF. CDR3 coding DNA: TGTGAGACCCGGTACACTATTTACGAGCAGTACTTC. Together with reference TRBV28 and TRBJ2-7, the CDR3 gives the full variable domain: DVKVTQSSRYLVKRTGEKVFLECVQDMDHENMFWYRQDPGLGLRLIYFSYDVKMKEKGDIPEGYSVSREKKERFSLILESASTNQTSMYLCETRYTIYEQYFGPGTRLTVT.

This clone turned up a few times. This chain links TRBV20-1 with TRBJ2-7; 13 bases agree with TRBD2. The V segment lost 4 bases and the J segment 7 bases; nucleotides outside the gene matches: 7. This CDR3 is 14 amino acids long. Looked up from germline, CDR1 is DFQATT and CDR2 is SNEGSKA (reference sequence). The CDR3 DNA reads TGCAGTGCTATTAGACTAGCGGGGGGATATGAGCAGTACTTC. Encoded protein: CSAIRLAGGYEQYF.

The sample holds many counts of this clone. The J gene is TRBJ1-1, the V gene TRBV20-1; TRBD1 matches at 10 bases. The CDR3 sequence is 13 residues long. Germline V CDR1 and CDR2: DFQATT, SNEGSKA (reference sequence). V lost 6 bases, J lost 4 bases, and 5 bases stayed unmatched. CDR3 residues: CSARTGGITEAFF. CDR3 DNA sequence: TGCAGTGCCCGGACAGGGGGAATCACTGAAGCTTTCTTT.

This clone was counted between two and nine times. Possible read error: a much larger clone is one base away. Other DNA sequences from this sample encode an identical CDR3 as well. The chain carries TRBV7-9 and TRBJ1-1; D gene unclear. The CDR3 sequence is 13 residues long. CDR1 is SEHNR, CDR2 FQNEAQ, per germline (reference sequence). CDR3 sequence: CASSLDMNTEAFF. The CDR3 region has the DNA TGTGCCAGCAGCCTCGACATGAACACCGAAGCTTTCTTT.

This clone was counted between two and nine times. The V gene is TRBV2, the J gene TRBJ2-3; 7 bases align to TRBD1. Germline loops: CDR1 SNHLY, CDR2 FYNNEI. Germline trimming cut 11 bases from V and 7 bases from J; bases unmatched to any gene: 6. The CDR3 is 11 residues long. The CDR3 loop reads CAGDRAYTQYF. The CDR3 bases are TGTGCCGGAGACAGGGCTTATACGCAGTATTTT.

The sample holds many counts of this clone. The V and J genes are TRBV3-1 and TRBJ2-3; 9 bases align to TRBD2. Looked up from germline, CDR1 is LGHDT and CDR2 is YNNKEL (reference sequence). V trimming: 7 bases; J trimming: 7 bases; junction bases outside the gene matches: 18. This CDR3 spans 17 amino acids. The CDR3 sequence: CASNLRASGGKGNTQYF. CDR3 DNA: TGTGCCAGCAATTTGAGGGCGAGCGGGGGGAAGGGAAATACGCAGTATTTT.

This clone was detected ten times or more. The J gene is TRBJ1-3, the V gene TRBV30; TRBD1 is a possible D gene (6 bases). Germline values: CDR1 GTSNPN, CDR2 SVGIG (reference sequence). V was cut by 0 bases and J by 2 bases, with 8 bases left in between. The CDR3 sequence is 14 residues long. The CDR3 sequence: CAWSVGGAGNTIYF. In nucleotides, the CDR3 is TGTGCCTGGAGTGTAGGGGGGGCTGGAAACACCATATATTTT.

As to this clone: A much larger clone lies a single base off, so this may be a read error. The rearrangement uses TRBV9 and TRBJ2-3, with 10 bases lining up with TRBD2. CDR3 size: 15 residues. The V gene's germline CDR1 is SGDLS and CDR2 YYNGEE. The CDR3 loop reads CANSVLAGVADTQYF. The CDR3 DNA reads as TGTGCCAACAGCGTTCTAGCGGGAGTTGCAGATACGCAGTATTTT.

This clone was recorded at least ten times. V gene TRBV10-3 combines with J gene TRBJ2-3; D gene ambiguous. The CDR3 consists of 12 residues. Looked up from germline, CDR1 is ENHRY and CDR2 is SYGVKD. Trimming shortened V by 4 bases and J by 8 bases, and 10 bases separated the two germline ends. CDR3 loop: CAISGRRGTQYF. DNA of the CDR3: TGTGCCATCAGTGGTCGGAGAGGTACGCAGTATTTT.

This clone was seen many times. The chain recombines TRBV4-1 with TRBJ1-2; TRBD1 might be the D (5 bases). Germline CDR1 and CDR2: MGHRA and YSYEKL. The CDR3 is made up of 15 amino acids. Trimming took off 1 base at V and 2 bases at J, with 11 bases between the two ends. CDR3 in amino acids: CASSQARRQNYGYTF. The CDR3 DNA reads TGCGCCAGCAGCCAAGCTAGAAGACAGAACTATGGCTACACCTTC.

This clone was detected many times. The chain recombines TRBV20-1 with TRBJ2-5; 8 bases align to TRBD1. The CDR3 contains 15 residues. Germline V gene sequence: CDR1 DFQATT, CDR2 SNEGSKA (reference sequence). Germline trimming cut 4 bases from V and 4 bases from J; bases unmatched to any gene: 11. The CDR3 here is CSAIRTDRGGETQYF. The CDR3 DNA is TGCAGTGCTATTAGGACCGACAGGGGTGGAGAGACCCAGTACTTC.

About this clone itself: The junction shows a germline mismatch at one end, possibly a read error. The J gene is TRBJ1-1, the V gene TRBV28, with 9 bases that match TRBD1. Germline loops: CDR1 MDHEN, CDR2 SYDVKM. The CDR3 has 14 residues. CDR3 residues: CASSSGQGNTAAFF. CDR3 coding DNA: TGTGCCAGCAGTTCTGGACAGGGGAACACTGCAGCTTTCTTT. Combining the CDR3 with reference TRBV28 and TRBJ1-1 gives the whole variable domain DVKVTQSSRYLVKRTGEKVFLECVQDMDHENMFWYRQDPGLGLRLIYFSYDVKMKEKGDIPEGYSVSREKKERFSLILESASTNQTSMYLCASSSGQGNTAAFFGQGTRLTVV.

This clone was detected many times. CDR3 nucleotides: TGTGCTAGTGGAAGGGACAGGGGACAGCCCCAGCATTTT. Translation gives CASGRDRGQPQHF. This sequence joins TRBV12-5 and TRBJ1-5, with TRBD1 matching 10 bases. CDR3 length equals 13 residues. CDR1 is LGHNT, CDR2 FRNRAP, per germline. V shed 6 bases and J 7 bases; nucleotides not matched to a gene: 3. The whole variable domain, filled in from reference TRBV12-5 and TRBJ1-5, reads DARVTQTPRHKVTEMGQEVTMRCQPILGHNTVFWYRQTMMQGLELLAYFRNRAPLDDSGMPKDRFSAEMPDATLATLKIQPSEPRDSAVYFCASGRDRGQPQHFGDGTRLSIL.